This T cell receptor (beta chain) was documented in a study of spatial heterogeneity in lung cancer (dated 2019 in TCRdb). About the investigation overall: The donors were about 65 patients from the lung TRACERx cohort who had early-stage, untreated non-small cell lung cancer. Follow-up PBMC samples were sequenced whenever available, with the median time to follow-up being approximately two years after resection. More beta-chain than alpha-chain transcripts were consistently detected, likely reflecting higher beta-chain transcript abundance. In the raw uncorrected reads, each unique combination of TCR and UMI appeared on average more than ten times. The study quantitatively compared TCR alpha and beta repertoires across multiple tumor regions, matched nontumor lung and blood in non-small cell lung cancer. TCR repertoire features were related to nonsynonymous mutation counts determined by whole-exome sequencing of tumor tissue. Both alpha and beta chains were TCR-sequenced in hundreds of tumor regions, about 69 matched nontumor lung samples and approximately 50 PBMC samples obtained at surgery.

From cysteine to phenylalanine, the CDR3 is 15 amino acids long. The only DNA kept is the CDR3, 45 bases in frame from the first base. From a lookup of the germline V gene (reference sequence), CDR1 and CDR2 are SEHNR and FQNEAQ. V is trimmed back by 7 bases and J by 7 bases, and the junction contains 9 bases that no gene match accounts for. This clonotype was seen more than once but under ten times. Its antigen target is currently unknown. Base qualities are not at hand, and no much larger clone is one base apart. Library construction relied on 5' RACE. The sequencer listed for this sample is NextSeq 500. In the TCR library protocol, a unique molecular identifier was attached to each TCR cDNA molecule so that PCR and sequencing errors could be corrected. Concerning the study's data processing: TCR identification, UMI-based error correction and CDR3 extraction were all carried out with Decombinator tools. Expanded TCRs were defined as those above a frequency of 2 per 1,000, corresponding to the top 1% of the tumor frequency distribution. Rényi diversity was computed with the R vegan package after subsampling each repertoire 100 times to 5,000 TCRs. CDR3 similarity networks were built from amino acid triplet string-kernel similarity, connecting CDR3s with pairwise similarity above 0.82. In-frame beta chains were kept once TCRdb had trimmed the public reads at Q25 with fastp and called clones with MiXCR. Each record represents a unique CDR3 protein, reported with the most common genes and DNA among its rows. The V and J calls were not made by the authors but by TCRdb's processing. This sample is represented by some 32,000 distinct CDR3 sequences; more than 9% of them were singletons. Clones ranked in the top ten supply around 28% of the sample.

Paper-wide results and their limitations: Confirming at a functional level the hypothesis that regional TCRs recognize regional mutations was considered to require additional single-cell paired TCR alpha and beta sequencing. Ubiquitous expanded tumor TCRs were detected in blood more often at tumor resection than at routine follow-up. Comparisons of baseline and follow-up blood repertoires included only 14 patients.

The time point label, as the study defines it: blood at routine non-recurrence follow-up after resection. Without any cell sorting, TCR sequencing was performed on whole RNA extracted either from tumor and nontumor lung tissue or from cryopreserved PBMC samples. Only patients with enough RNA available from two or more tumor regions were chosen for TCR sequencing. The sequence is built from TRBV7-9 and TRBJ2-1; TRBD2 aligns with 11 central bases. The TCR originated in a female donor with early-stage non-small cell lung cancer. The specimen was PBMCs, collected at follow-up. The CDR3 loop reads CASTLSGGARNEQFF. The bases read TGTGCCAGCACCCTTAGCGGGGGGGCCAGGAATGAGCAGTTCTTC.